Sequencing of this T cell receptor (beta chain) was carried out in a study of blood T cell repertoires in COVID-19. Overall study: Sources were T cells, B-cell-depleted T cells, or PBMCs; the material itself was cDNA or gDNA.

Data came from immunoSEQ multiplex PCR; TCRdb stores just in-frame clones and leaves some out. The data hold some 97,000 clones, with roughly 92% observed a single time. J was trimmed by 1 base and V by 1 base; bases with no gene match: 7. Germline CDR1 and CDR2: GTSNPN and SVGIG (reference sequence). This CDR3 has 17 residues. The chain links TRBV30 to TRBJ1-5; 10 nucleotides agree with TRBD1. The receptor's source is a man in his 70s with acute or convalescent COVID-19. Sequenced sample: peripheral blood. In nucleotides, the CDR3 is TGTGCCTGGAGTGCCCCGGGGACAGGGGCAAGCAATCAGCCCCAGCATTTT. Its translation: CAWSAPGTGASNQPQHF.